The clone carrying this T cell receptor beta chain has more than one count but fewer than ten. The assay was immunoSEQ multiplex PCR, and TCRdb's table has in-frame clones only and misses some. The repertoire holds about 140,000 clones, with less than 85% as singletons. Trimming removed 7 bases at V and 2 bases at J, with 17 bases between. The CDR3 is 15 amino acids. Germline CDR1 MNHEY, CDR2 SVGAGI. The sample comes from a study of blood T cell repertoires in COVID-19. The chain combines TRBV6-5 with TRBJ2-5, with D possibly being TRBD2 (6 bases). Sample: PBMCs or T cells enriched from blood (not recorded which). The sequence derives from a woman in her late teens or twenties who had been exposed to COVID-19. The CDR3 spells CASNRKAGPQETQYF. Written as DNA, the CDR3 is TGTGCCAGCAACCGTAAGGCGGGACCGCAAGAGACCCAGTACTTC.